This T cell receptor beta chain was captured by sequencing in a study of blood T cell repertoires in COVID-19. Study-level information: PBMCs, B-cell-depleted T cells, or T cells provided the cDNA or gDNA that made up the material.

Between the trimmed V and J ends, which lost 6 bases and 4 bases, there was a span of 12 bases. The V gene's germline CDR1 is MNHEY and CDR2 SVGAGI. This CDR3 comprises 13 residues. In the original analysis: It was from reference gene primer amplification that nucleated cell counts were estimated. Profiled with immunoSEQ multiplex PCR; TCRdb holds only in-frame clones, not every one. That table furnishes V, J and clone size, whereas the DNA furnished D and trimming. The profile shows a few hundred thousand clones, more than 80% of them singletons. The receptor's source is a man aged 40-50 years who had recovered from COVID-19. Material for sequencing was PBMCs or T cells enriched from blood (not recorded which). The chain combines TRBV6-5 with TRBJ1-2, with a weak D call TRBD1 (5 bases). DNA for the CDR3: TGTGCCAGCAGGGGGGGACGGATCTATGGCTACACCTTC. Translated, it gives CASRGGRIYGYTF.